Below are 10 T cell receptor beta chains sequenced from a single sample in a study of tumor-infiltrating lymphocytes in primary liver carcinoma. The blood RNA (from unsorted whole blood) was obtained, and germline DNA was also extracted. TCR beta cDNA was made from 450 to 500 ng total RNA with a constant-region primer. Slightly modified ARM-PCR, run as three nested multiplex PCR rounds, produced the TCR beta libraries. TRBV1-TRBV30 forward primers paired with a C-beta reverse primer drove the first two PCR rounds, approximately 11 cycles each. TCRdb re-called the multiplex PCR reads through MiXCR, storing one row per CDR3 protein. The sample carries 320,000 or so distinct CDR3 sequences, about 60% recorded once. The sample taken for sequencing was peripheral blood. The receptors come from a man aged 35-49 years with primary liver carcinoma and hepatitis B virus infection.

Points on this clonotype: This could be a read error, since a much larger clone is one nucleotide away. The V call is TRBV29-1, the J call TRBJ2-7; TRBD2 is a possible D gene (5 bases). The CDR3 runs to 11 residues. Germline CDR1 SQVTM, CDR2 ANQGSEA. DNA of the CDR3: TGCGGCGTTGCGGGCGCCCGCGAGCAGTACTTC. It is translated as CGVAGAREQYF.

With regard to this clonotype: One junction end does not reproduce the germline sequence, and a read error may be involved. This chain uses TRBV6-1 with TRBJ2-2; a weak D match, TRBD1 (5 bases). CDR1 and CDR2 from the germline V gene are MNHNS and SASEGT. The CDR3 spans 15 residues. The CDR3 protein is CASNEADRDIGELFF. The CDR3 bases are TGTGCCAGCAATGAAGCTGACAGAGATATCGGGGAGCTGTTTTTT.

A remark on this clonotype: The junction and the germline gene differ at one end; a read error may be behind it. This rearrangement joins TRBV10-2 to TRBJ2-4; 8 bases map to TRBD2. CDR3 length equals 17 residues. Germline CDR1 and CDR2: WSHSY and SAAADI. CDR3 sequence reads: CAGSEPNSGISKNTQYF. The CDR3 DNA reads as TGCGCCGGCAGTGAGCCGAATAGCGGGATATCCAAAAACACTCAGTACTTC.

Comments on this clonotype: A single base separates this from a much larger clone, so it may be a read error. V is TRBV29-1 and J is TRBJ2-7; D gene ambiguous. The germline CDR1 and CDR2 sequences are SQVTM and ANQGSEA. The CDR3 totals 14 residues. V lost 3 bases, J lost 0 bases, and 12 bases lay in between. Here the CDR3 reads CSVEVPRSSYEQYF. CDR3 nucleotide sequence: TGCAGCGTTGAGGTGCCAAGGAGCTCCTACGAGCAGTACTTC.

This chain links TRBV6-2 or TRBV6-3 with TRBJ2-1, with D possibly matching TRBD1 (5 bases). The CDR3 is 15 residues long. V was shortened by 11 bases and J by 4 bases, with 21 bases between the two germline ends. Germline V gives CDR1 MNHEY, CDR2 SVGEGT. DNA for the CDR3: TGTGCCTGCATCCGCGATACAGGATTTTACAATGAGCAGTTCTTC. This translates into CACIRDTGFYNEQFF.

This chain connects TRBV11-2 to TRBJ2-3; the D is unclear. The CDR3 runs 15 residues. Germline CDR1 reads SGHAT; CDR2 reads FQNNGV. Trimming left V 2 bases short and J 14 bases short, with 23 bases between. CDR3 sequence: CASSLSLFGTDRLYF. In nucleotides, the CDR3 is TGTGCCAGCAGCTTATCCCTTTTTGGCACAGATAGGCTGTATTTT.

V is TRBV29-1 and J is TRBJ1-1, with D uncertain. Germline values: CDR1 SQVTM, CDR2 ANQGSEA. The CDR3 totals 12 residues. This chain's CDR3 is CRVGGINTEAFF. CDR3 DNA: TGCAGGGTCGGCGGTATAAACACTGAAGCTTTCTTT.

This chain uses TRBV12-3 or TRBV12-4 with TRBJ2-4, with D possibly being TRBD1 or TRBD2 (5 bases each). CDR3 size: 14 residues. V gave up 6 bases and J gave up 8 bases, with 17 bases separating them. This chain's CDR3 is CASSLNTGGYIQYF. The CDR3 DNA follows: TGTGCCAGCAGCCTCAATACTGGGGGTTACATTCAGTACTTC.

To note about this clonotype: This sequence may be a read error, since a much larger clone differs from it by one base. The CDR3 sequence is CAISGGLSGLAKETQYF. The DNA of the CDR3 is TGTGCCATCAGTGGGGGCCTTAGCGGGCTCGCAAAAGAGACCCAGTACTTC. The genes are TRBV10-3 and TRBJ2-5; TRBD2 matches 7 bases. The CDR3 length is 17 residues. Germline V gives CDR1 ENHRY, CDR2 SYGVKD. Germline trimming cut 4 bases from V and 3 bases from J; bases unmatched to any gene: 14.

Turning to this clonotype: This may stem from a read error, because a much larger clone lies one nucleotide away. The rearrangement uses TRBV12-3 or TRBV12-4 and TRBJ2-2, with 8 bases fitting TRBD1. The CDR3 has 15 amino acids. In DNA, the CDR3 is TGTGCCAGCAGTGTCGACAGGGGCAACAACGGGGAGCTGTTTTTT. Protein sequence: CASSVDRGNNGELFF.